This T cell receptor beta chain emerged from a study of T-cell memory formation after mild COVID-19. Overall study: Clusters of TCRs were largely donor specific. The study, taken as a whole, reports: Contracting CD8+ clones were enriched in EMRA, CD4+ mainly in CM and EM. From day 15 to 85, contracting clones were balanced between CD4 and CD8, whereas later expanders leaned toward CD4+.

Libraries for TCRalpha and TCRbeta carried sample barcodes and unique molecular identifiers via 5'RACE. TCRdb passed the 5' RACE reads through MiXCR, listing each CDR3 protein once. The data show 470,000 or so distinct CDR3 sequences, 18% seen once. Comment on this clonotype: The target antigen is unknown.

The TCR was taken from an adult woman who had mild COVID-19 (a few samples of this study predate the infection). Cell type and time point are not known. Specimen: PBMCs or a T cell subset sorted from them (not recorded which).

The CDR3 sequence is CASSSAPGTSGQETQYF. The CDR3, as DNA: TGCGCCAGCAGCTCCGCTCCCGGGACTAGCGGACAAGAGACCCAGTACTTC. The J gene is TRBJ2-5, the V gene TRBV5-1, with 11 bases lining up with TRBD2. Losses at the gene ends were 3 bases for V and 2 bases for J; bases not matched to a gene: 9. The CDR3 totals 17 residues. Germline loops: CDR1 SGHRS, CDR2 YFSETQ.